A single sample gave rise to the 23 T cell receptor beta chains below, sequenced in a study of OX40 agonist ivuxolimab in advanced cancers. Produced via immunoSEQ multiplex PCR; TCRdb's table is partial and in-frame only. The sample has 39,000 or so clones, about 89% seen once; the top ten hold less than 0.7%. Sequenced material: CD4+ or CD8+ T cells sorted from blood, taken in a trial of the OX40 agonist ivuxolimab. Receptor source: an adult with an advanced solid tumor such as melanoma, head and neck, liver or kidney cancer.

The V gene is TRBV27, the J gene TRBJ2-3; D remains unclear. CDR1 and CDR2 (germline): MNHEY, SMNVEV (reference sequence). The CDR3 is 13 residues long. V was shortened by 1 base and J by 4 bases, with 6 bases between the two germline ends. For the CDR3, the DNA is TGTGCCAGCAGTTTATACCATCCAGATACGCAGTATTTT. Encoded protein: CASSLYHPDTQYF.

The rearrangement joins TRBV4-3 to TRBJ2-2; perhaps D is TRBD1 or TRBD2 (5 bases each). The germline V gene has CDR1 LGHNA and CDR2 YSLEER. The CDR3 runs 16 residues. V was pared by 5 bases and J by 1 base, with 14 bases between. The CDR3 loop reads CASSAHRDGNTGELFF. The CDR3, as DNA: TGCGCCAGCAGCGCTCACCGGGACGGGAACACCGGGGAGCTGTTTTTT.

This chain uses TRBV7-2 with TRBJ1-1, with D maybe TRBD1 (5 bases). V was trimmed by 6 bases and J by 1 base, leaving 9 bases between them. CDR1 SGHTA and CDR2 FQGNSA come from the germline V gene. This CDR3 is 13 amino acids long. The CDR3 is CASRSDRNTEAFF. The DNA for the CDR3 is TGTGCCAGCAGATCCGACAGGAACACTGAAGCTTTCTTT.

The chain links TRBV5-1 to TRBJ2-7, with 8 bases matching TRBD1. This CDR3 has 14 residues. The germline V gene encodes CDR1 SGHRS and CDR2 YFSETQ. Trimming took 0 bases from V and 4 from J; bases not matched to a gene: 3. This CDR3 reads CASSLGGQEYEQYF. CDR3 bases: TGCGCCAGCAGCTTGGGGGGACAGGAATACGAGCAGTACTTC.

This chain connects TRBV4-2 to TRBJ1-3; D uncertain. The germline V gene encodes CDR1 LGHNA and CDR2 YNFKEQ. The CDR3 has 16 amino acids. V lost 0 bases and J lost 2, with 11 bases in between. CDR3 amino acids: CASSQDLSIAGNTIYF. DNA of the CDR3: TGTGCCAGCAGCCAAGATTTGTCCATTGCTGGAAACACCATATATTTT.

The count of this clone is one. The chain links TRBV5-1 to TRBJ1-2; 9 bases are a match to TRBD1. The CDR3 length is 15 residues. The J segment lost 4 bases and the V segment lost 0 bases, leaving 4 bases of the junction unmatched. From germline, CDR1 is SGHRS and CDR2 YFSETQ. The CDR3: CASSLGGQGGYGYTF. In DNA form, the CDR3 reads TGCGCCAGCAGCTTGGGGGGACAGGGCGGCTATGGCTACACCTTC.

In this sample, this clone turned up once. The chain recombines TRBV6-1 with TRBJ2-5; 9 positions match TRBD1. Trimming at V came to 2 bases and at J to 4 bases, leaving 8 bases not matched to a gene. CDR3 length equals 16 residues. The germline CDR1 and CDR2 sequences are MNHNS and SASEGT. In nucleotides, the CDR3 is TGTGCCAGCAGTGAAAGTACAGGGGGCTTCCCAGAGACCCAGTACTTC. This gives the protein CASSESTGGFPETQYF.

This clone was counted between two and nine times. The chain couples TRBV4-1 to TRBJ1-2, with 9 bases fitting TRBD1. CDR1 MGHRA and CDR2 YSYEKL come from the germline V gene. The J segment lost 8 bases and the V segment lost 5 bases, leaving 6 bases of the junction unmatched. The CDR3 loop spans 13 amino acids. The CDR3 sequence is CASSVRTGEGYTF. Written as DNA, the CDR3 is TGCGCCAGCAGCGTTCGGACAGGGGAGGGCTACACCTTC.

V and J are TRBV7-9 and TRBJ2-3; no firm D call. This CDR3 region has 13 residues. V was cut by 2 bases and J by 3 bases, with 6 bases left in between. Per germline, CDR1 SEHNR and CDR2 FQNEAQ (reference sequence). CDR3 region: CASSLKVTDTQYF. In nucleotides, the CDR3 is TGTGCCAGCAGCTTAAAAGTAACAGATACGCAGTATTTT.

The V and J genes are TRBV11-3 and TRBJ1-2; 8 bases map to TRBD1. This CDR3 is 14 amino acids long. Germline assignment: CDR1 SGHNT and CDR2 YENEEA. Trimming cost V 2 bases and J 8 bases; bases outside gene matches: 7. CDR3 coding DNA: TGTGCCAGCAGCTTACCGACAGGGGCGGGCGGCTACACCTTC. It yields the protein CASSLPTGAGGYTF.

V and J are TRBV2 and TRBJ1-1; D is uncertain. V lost 6 bases to trimming and J lost 1 base, with 9 bases between them. The CDR3 has 13 amino acids. Germline loops: CDR1 SNHLY, CDR2 FYNNEI. CDR3 amino acids: CASSPEGNTEAFF. CDR3 nucleotide sequence: TGTGCCAGCAGCCCTGAGGGGAACACTGAAGCTTTCTTT.

The sample holds one count of this clone. V and J are TRBV7-2 and TRBJ2-1; 7 nucleotides align to TRBD1. V lost 0 bases, J lost 4 bases, and 6 bases stayed unmatched. The CDR3 runs to 16 residues. Germline CDR1 reads SGHTA; CDR2 reads FQGNSA. Here the CDR3 reads CASSLASGTAYNEQFF. As DNA, the CDR3 is TGTGCCAGCAGCTTAGCCTCCGGGACAGCGTACAATGAGCAGTTCTTC.

The chain couples TRBV5-1 to TRBJ2-1; D is unresolved. Germline V gene lookup returns CDR1 SGHRS and CDR2 YFSETQ. The CDR3 totals 14 residues. Trimming pared 2 bases from V and 5 bases from J, leaving 11 bases between. The CDR3 DNA sequence: TGCGCCAGCAGCTTAGCTACTGGGGACAATGAGCAGTTCTTC. Protein: CASSLATGDNEQFF.

This clone showed up just once. The chain joins TRBV6-5 to TRBJ1-1, with 7 positions matching TRBD1. Germline values: CDR1 MNHEY, CDR2 SVGAGI. CDR3 length equals 14 residues. Trimming at V came to 6 bases and at J to 1 base, leaving 5 bases not matched to a gene. CDR3: CASSPGQANTEAFF. Written as DNA, the CDR3 is TGTGCCAGCAGCCCCGGACAGGCGAACACTGAAGCTTTCTTT.

The rearrangement links TRBV7-9 to TRBJ2-4; D is perhaps TRBD1 or TRBD2 (5 bases each). Per the germline V gene, CDR1 is SEHNR and CDR2 is FQNEAQ (reference sequence). This CDR3 spans 15 amino acids. V lost 7 bases, J lost 0 bases, and 13 bases lay in between. The CDR3 region has the DNA TGTGCCAGCACCCGAGGGGAGCTAGCCAAAAACATTCAGTACTTC. Amino acid sequence: CASTRGELAKNIQYF.

The CDR3 DNA sequence: TGCGCCAGCAGCTGGAGCCCTGGGGATAATTCACCCCTCCACTTT. Translation: CASSWSPGDNSPLHF. This chain joins TRBV5-1 and TRBJ1-6, with D unresolved. Per germline, CDR1 SGHRS and CDR2 YFSETQ. This CDR3 comprises 15 residues. V was trimmed by 3 bases and J by 5 bases, leaving 12 bases between them.

The rearrangement uses TRBV7-2 and TRBJ1-4; D is undetermined. CDR1 SGHTA and CDR2 FQGNSA come from the germline V gene. There are 14 residues in the CDR3. V lost 2 bases and J 0 bases, leaving 4 bases between the germline ends. CDR3 sequence reads: CASSLLPTNEKLFF. The CDR3 nucleotides read TGTGCCAGCAGCTTACTTCCAACTAATGAAAAACTGTTTTTT. Combining the CDR3 with reference TRBV7-2 and TRBJ1-4 gives the whole variable domain GAGVSQSPSNKVTEKGKDVELRCDPISGHTALYWYRQSLGQGLEFLIYFQGNSAPDKSGLPSDRFSAERTGGSVSTLTIQRTQQEDSAVYLCASSLLPTNEKLFFGSGTQLSVL.

In nucleotides, the CDR3 is TGTGCCAGCAGCGTAGCGGGGGTCACAGATACGCAGTATTTT. This gives the protein CASSVAGVTDTQYF. The chain joins TRBV9 to TRBJ2-3; a weak D match, TRBD2 (6 bases). The ends were cut back, 0 bases at V and 2 bases at J, with 7 bases in the middle. Per the germline V gene, CDR1 is SGDLS and CDR2 is YYNGEE. This CDR3 is built from 14 residues.

The chain has TRBV5-6 and TRBJ2-7, with D unresolved. Germline V CDR1 and CDR2: SGHDT, YYEEEE. This CDR3 has 14 residues. With 1 base removed from V and 0 bases from J, the gap between germline ends came to 8 bases. The CDR3 loop reads CASSLSGTSYEQYF. The CDR3 bases are TGTGCCAGCAGCTTGTCCGGCACCTCCTACGAGCAGTACTTC.

V usage is TRBV10-3 and J usage is TRBJ2-1; TRBD1 matches 8 bases. Looked up from germline, CDR1 is ENHRY and CDR2 is SYGVKD. The CDR3 spans 12 residues. The trim removed 9 bases at V and 5 bases at J, leaving 3 bases unmatched. The CDR3 DNA reads as TGTGCCATAAACAGGGGGGACAATGAGCAGTTCTTC. It translates to CAINRGDNEQFF.

This clone was observed once. This chain connects TRBV27 to TRBJ2-7; D possibly corresponds to TRBD1 (5 bases). V was clipped by 0 bases and J by 0 bases, with 12 bases between them. The CDR3 extends over 16 amino acids. The germline gives CDR1 MNHEY, CDR2 SMNVEV (reference sequence). The CDR3 DNA sequence: TGTGCCAGCAGTTTATCACGACAGTCATTCTCCTACGAGCAGTACTTC. Its protein is CASSLSRQSFSYEQYF.

The rearrangement joins TRBV11-3 to TRBJ2-4, with 7 bases fitting TRBD1. Trimming took 4 bases from V and 7 from J; bases not matched to a gene: 13. CDR3 length equals 16 residues. The germline V gene encodes CDR1 SGHNT and CDR2 YENEEA. The CDR3 here is CASSYRGHAEGNIQYF. The CDR3 coding sequence is TGTGCCAGCAGCTACAGGGGCCACGCTGAGGGGAACATTCAGTACTTC.

This clone was picked up one time. V is TRBV5-1 and J is TRBJ2-2, with D perhaps TRBD1 or TRBD2 (5 bases each). This CDR3 contains 13 residues. Per germline, CDR1 SGHRS and CDR2 YFSETQ. V lost 3 bases, J lost 4 bases, and 7 bases lay in between. CDR3 in amino acids: CASSWDLTGELFF. The CDR3 nucleotides are TGCGCCAGCAGCTGGGACCTCACCGGGGAGCTGTTTTTT.